Described below is a single T cell receptor (beta chain) sequence and its context. Its antigen is still unknown. CDR3 length: 14 amino acids. Deletions cut 6 bases from V and 8 bases from J, with 16 bases between. CDR1 is MNHEY, CDR2 SVGAGI, per germline. This specimen comes from a study of PD-1 blockade in classical Hodgkin lymphoma. Study background: It was nivolumab at 3 mg/kg, given intravenously every 2 weeks, that patients received. Study-level findings and limits: Compared with baseline, CD4+ but not CD8+ TCR diversity had risen significantly by C4D1.

Sequencing used immunoSEQ multiplex PCR; TCRdb keeps in-frame clones, though not all of them. The sample includes tens of thousands of clones, roughly two thirds of them seen just once. Every one of the patients relapsed after autologous stem cell transplantation (brentuximab vedotin exposure was variable). The gene calls are TRBV6-5 and TRBJ1-4; D might be TRBD1 (6 bases). The specimen was peripheral blood mononuclear cells (PBMCs), collected at baseline. This TCR was sampled from a human donor with classical Hodgkin lymphoma. Written as DNA, the CDR3 is TGTGCCAGCAGCATCACGGGGGGCGCGGAAAAACTGTTTTTT. It specifies CASSITGGAEKLFF.